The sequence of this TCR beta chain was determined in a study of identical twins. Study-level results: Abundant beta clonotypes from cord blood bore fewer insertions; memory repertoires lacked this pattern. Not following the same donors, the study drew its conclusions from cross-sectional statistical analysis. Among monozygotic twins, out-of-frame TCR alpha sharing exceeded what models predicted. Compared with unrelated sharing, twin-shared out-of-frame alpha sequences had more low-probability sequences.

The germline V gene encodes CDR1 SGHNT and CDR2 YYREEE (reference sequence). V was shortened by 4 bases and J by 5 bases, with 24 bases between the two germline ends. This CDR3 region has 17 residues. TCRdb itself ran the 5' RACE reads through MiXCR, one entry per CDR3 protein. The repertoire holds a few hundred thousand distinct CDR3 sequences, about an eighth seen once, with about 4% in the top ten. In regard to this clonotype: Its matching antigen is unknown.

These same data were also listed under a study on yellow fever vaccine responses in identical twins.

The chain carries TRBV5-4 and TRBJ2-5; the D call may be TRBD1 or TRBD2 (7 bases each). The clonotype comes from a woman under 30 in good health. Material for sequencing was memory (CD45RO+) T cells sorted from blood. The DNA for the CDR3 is TGTGCCAGCAGCCCGGGAGGTCGAGGGGGCGCACAGGAGACCCAGTACTTC. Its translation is CASSPGGRGGAQETQYF.